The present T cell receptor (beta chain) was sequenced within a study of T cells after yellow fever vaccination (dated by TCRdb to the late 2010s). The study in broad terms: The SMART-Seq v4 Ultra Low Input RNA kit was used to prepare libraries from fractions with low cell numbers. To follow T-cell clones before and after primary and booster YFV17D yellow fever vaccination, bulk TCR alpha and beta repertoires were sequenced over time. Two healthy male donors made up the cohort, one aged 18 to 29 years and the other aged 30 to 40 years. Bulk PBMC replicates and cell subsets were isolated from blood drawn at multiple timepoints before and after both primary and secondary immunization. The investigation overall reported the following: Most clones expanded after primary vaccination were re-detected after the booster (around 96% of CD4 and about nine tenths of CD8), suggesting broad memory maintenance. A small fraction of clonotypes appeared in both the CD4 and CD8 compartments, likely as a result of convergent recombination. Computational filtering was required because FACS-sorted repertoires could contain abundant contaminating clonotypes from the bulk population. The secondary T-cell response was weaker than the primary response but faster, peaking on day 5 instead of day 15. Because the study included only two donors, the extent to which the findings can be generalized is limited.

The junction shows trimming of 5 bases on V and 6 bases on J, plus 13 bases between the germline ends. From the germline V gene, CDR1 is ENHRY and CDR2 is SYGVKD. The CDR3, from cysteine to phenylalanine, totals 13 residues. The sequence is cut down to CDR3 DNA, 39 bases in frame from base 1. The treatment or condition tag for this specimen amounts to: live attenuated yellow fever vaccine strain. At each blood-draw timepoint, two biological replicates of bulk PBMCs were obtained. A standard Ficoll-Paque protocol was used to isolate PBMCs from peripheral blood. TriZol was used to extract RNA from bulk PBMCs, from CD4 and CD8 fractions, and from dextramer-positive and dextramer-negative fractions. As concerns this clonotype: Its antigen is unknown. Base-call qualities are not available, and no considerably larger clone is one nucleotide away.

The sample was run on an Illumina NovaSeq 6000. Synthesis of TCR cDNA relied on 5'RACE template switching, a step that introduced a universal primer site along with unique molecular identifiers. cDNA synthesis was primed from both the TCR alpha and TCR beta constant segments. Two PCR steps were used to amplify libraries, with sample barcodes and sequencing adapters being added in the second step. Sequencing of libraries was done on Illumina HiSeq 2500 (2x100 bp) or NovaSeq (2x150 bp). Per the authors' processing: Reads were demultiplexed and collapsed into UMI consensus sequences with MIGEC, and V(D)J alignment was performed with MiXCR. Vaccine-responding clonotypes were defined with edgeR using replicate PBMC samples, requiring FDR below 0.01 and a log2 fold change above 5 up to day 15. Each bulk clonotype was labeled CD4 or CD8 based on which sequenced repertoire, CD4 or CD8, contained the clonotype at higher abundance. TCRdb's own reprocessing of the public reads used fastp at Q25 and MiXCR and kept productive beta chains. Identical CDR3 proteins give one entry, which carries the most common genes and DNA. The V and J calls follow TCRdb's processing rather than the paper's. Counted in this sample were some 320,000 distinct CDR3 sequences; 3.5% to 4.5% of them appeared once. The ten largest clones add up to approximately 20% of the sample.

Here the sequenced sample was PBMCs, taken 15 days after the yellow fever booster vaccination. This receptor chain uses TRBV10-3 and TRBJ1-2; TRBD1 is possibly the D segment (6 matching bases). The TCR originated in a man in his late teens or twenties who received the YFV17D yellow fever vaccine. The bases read TGTGCCATCAGTATGGGGGGGGCGCATGGCTACACCTTC. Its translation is CAISMGGAHGYTF.